This passage covers 21 T cell receptor beta chains from one sample sequenced in a study of CD8 T cells in ankylosing spondylitis. TCRdb recomputed calls from the 5' RACE reads with MiXCR, one row per CDR3 protein. The sample gives 30,000 to 45,000 distinct CDR3 sequences, 8% to 13% of which show up once; over 20% is in the top ten. Source material: synovial fluid, either unsorted or a sorted T cell fraction (not recorded which). These receptors all stem from a male donor with ankylosing spondylitis.

For the CDR3, the DNA is TGCAGCGCGGGAACATTTAGGACCTCCAGGGACACTGAAGCTTTCTTT. It translates to CSAGTFRTSRDTEAFF. The V and J genes are TRBV29-1 and TRBJ1-1, with a possible D match to TRBD1 (5 bases). Per germline, CDR1 SQVTM and CDR2 ANQGSEA. There are 16 residues in the CDR3. Trimming removed 7 bases at V and 3 bases at J, with 24 bases between.

This clonotype was counted ten times or more. This chain links TRBV15 with TRBJ1-1; no definite D call. Deletions cut 5 bases from V and 1 base from J, with 8 bases between. Germline V gene data show CDR1 as LNHNV and CDR2 as YYDKDF (reference sequence). CDR3 size: 13 residues. The CDR3, as DNA: TGTGCCACCAGCCCTAAGGGGAACACTGAAGCTTTCTTT. This codes for CATSPKGNTEAFF. Supplemented by reference TRBV15 and TRBJ1-1, the full variable domain reads DAMVIQNPRYQVTQFGKPVTLSCSQTLNHNVMYWYQQKSSQAPKLLFHYYDKDFNNEADTPDNFQSRRPNTSFCFLDIRSPGLGDTAMYLCATSPKGNTEAFFGQGTRLTVV.

There are a few counts of this clonotype. V and J are TRBV7-3 and TRBJ2-1; 12 bases map to TRBD2. V lost 2 bases and J lost 4; bases outside the gene matches: 9. Germline lookup yields CDR1 SGHTA and CDR2 FQGTGA. The CDR3 has 18 residues. CDR3 sequence reads: CASSLLSSGRARYNEQFF. CDR3 coding DNA: TGTGCCAGCAGCTTATTGTCTAGCGGGAGGGCCCGGTACAATGAGCAGTTCTTC.

J is TRBJ2-7 and V is TRBV7-6; the D is unclear. This CDR3 has 13 amino acids. Trimming removed 0 bases at V and 6 bases at J, with 9 bases between. Germline CDR1 reads SGHVS; CDR2 reads FNYEAQ. The CDR3 loop is CASSLAATSEQYF. The CDR3 nucleotides are TGTGCCAGCAGCTTAGCGGCGACAAGCGAGCAGTACTTC.

The genes are TRBV2 and TRBJ2-1, with 10 bases identical to TRBD2. The V segment lost 6 bases and the J segment 8 bases; nucleotides outside the gene matches: 10. The CDR3 runs to 15 residues. Germline loops: CDR1 SNHLY, CDR2 FYNNEI. CDR3 region: CASSGESSGSDEQFF. CDR3 in DNA: TGTGCCAGCAGCGGGGAGTCTAGCGGGAGTGATGAGCAGTTCTTC.

CDR3 nucleotides: TGTGCCAGCTCACCAACAGGGTACGATGTCCATAGCACAGATACGCAGTATTTT. Residues: CASSPTGYDVHSTDTQYF. The rearrangement joins TRBV18 to TRBJ2-3, with a weak D call TRBD1 (6 bases). The V end lost 2 bases, the J end lost 0 bases, and 18 bases lay between the germline ends. Germline CDR1 reads KGHSH; CDR2 reads LQKENI. The CDR3 has 18 amino acids.

This clonotype was recorded at least ten times. The chain's CDR3 is CASSLVQGAQADAEAFF. DNA of the CDR3: TGTGCCAGCAGTTTAGTGCAGGGGGCTCAAGCGGACGCTGAAGCTTTCTTT. The chain joins TRBV28 to TRBJ1-1; 8 bases are shared with TRBD1. Germline lookup yields CDR1 MDHEN and CDR2 SYDVKM. The V segment lost 2 bases and the J segment 6 bases; nucleotides outside the gene matches: 14. This CDR3 contains 17 residues.

A few counts support this clonotype. The CDR3 bases are TGTGCCAGCAGCCAACTAGGGGCGGGAGACCCCAAGTCGGCTCAGTACTTC. Translated, it gives CASSQLGAGDPKSAQYF. The V gene is TRBV6-1, the J gene TRBJ2-4, with 7 bases matching TRBD2. CDR3 size: 17 residues. J was trimmed by 12 bases and V by 6 bases; bases with no gene match: 23. CDR1 MNHNS and CDR2 SASEGT come from the germline V gene.

The gene calls are TRBV3-1 and TRBJ2-1; D tentatively reads TRBD1 or TRBD2 (6 bases each). This CDR3 is built from 17 residues. Between the trimmed V and J ends, which lost 2 bases and 5 bases, there was a span of 19 bases. The germline CDR1 and CDR2 sequences are LGHDT and YNNKEL (reference sequence). Here the CDR3 DNA reads TGTGCCAGCAGCCAATACAGGATGGGGGGCCTCGACAATGAGCAGTTCTTC. It translates to CASSQYRMGGLDNEQFF.

The genes are TRBV11-3 and TRBJ2-7; perhaps TRBD1 as D (6 bases). The germline gives CDR1 SGHNT, CDR2 YENEEA. This CDR3 is 12 amino acids long. The germline V and J ends were trimmed by 5 bases and 6 bases, with 11 bases remaining between them. The CDR3 here is CASSVTGFEQYF. CDR3 DNA sequence: TGTGCCAGCAGCGTAACAGGGTTCGAGCAGTACTTC.

The chain couples TRBV3-1 to TRBJ2-7; D is perhaps TRBD1 (5 bases). Germline lookup yields CDR1 LGHDT and CDR2 YNNKEL (reference sequence). Trimming left V 4 bases short and J 0 bases short, with 13 bases between. This CDR3 region has 15 residues. The CDR3 bases are TGTGCCAGCAGCCCCATCGCGACAGACTCCTACGAGCAGTACTTC. Protein product: CASSPIATDSYEQYF.

This clonotype was seen at least ten times. The chain links TRBV9 to TRBJ2-3; tentatively, D is TRBD2 (5 bases). V lost 0 bases and J lost 0, with 8 bases in between. The CDR3 sequence is 15 residues long. CDR1 SGDLS and CDR2 YYNGEE come from the germline V gene. The CDR3 sequence: CASSVASYSTDTQYF. The CDR3 region has the DNA TGTGCCAGCAGCGTAGCTAGCTACAGCACAGATACGCAGTATTTT.

This clonotype turned up a few times. The chain is built from TRBV10-3 and TRBJ1-5; D is perhaps TRBD1 (6 bases). V was cut by 2 bases and J by 7 bases, with 15 bases left in between. Germline V gene lookup returns CDR1 ENHRY and CDR2 SYGVKD. CDR3 length equals 15 residues. CDR3 nucleotides: TGTGCCATCAGTGAGGGGACACACAGCGGCCAGCCCCAGCATTTT. Its translation: CAISEGTHSGQPQHF.

This clonotype was counted a few times. The genes are TRBV5-1 and TRBJ2-7; perhaps TRBD1 as D (6 bases). Germline V lookup: CDR1 SGHRS, CDR2 YFSETQ. This CDR3 comprises 15 residues. V lost 0 bases to trimming and J lost 1 base, with 11 bases between them. CDR3 sequence (DNA): TGCGCCAGCAGCTTGGCCGTGGACAGATCCTACGAGCAGTACTTC. Translated, it gives CASSLAVDRSYEQYF.

This clonotype was detected ten times or more. V and J are TRBV19 and TRBJ1-5, with 8 bases lining up with TRBD1. Trimming cost V 3 bases and J 6 bases; bases outside gene matches: 7. There are 15 residues in the CDR3. Germline-derived CDR1 and CDR2 are LNHDA and SQIVND (reference sequence). In DNA form, the CDR3 reads TGTGCCAGTAGTATGTGGGCAGGGGGCTCTCAGCCCCAGCATTTT. The encoded protein is CASSMWAGGSQPQHF.

J is TRBJ2-7 and V is TRBV6-2 or TRBV6-3, with 10 bases lining up with TRBD2. The germline gives CDR1 MNHEY, CDR2 SVGEGT. The CDR3 has 16 residues. Trimming took 6 bases from V and 3 from J; bases not matched to a gene: 11. CDR3 in amino acids: CASRPWTSGAHYEQYF. The CDR3 region has the DNA TGTGCCAGCAGGCCCTGGACTAGCGGAGCCCACTACGAGCAGTACTTC.

Only a few counts were recorded for this clonotype. The chain employs TRBV6-1 and TRBJ2-6; 7 bases agree with TRBD2. CDR1 is MNHNS, CDR2 SASEGT, per germline. This CDR3 contains 16 residues. Trimming at V came to 4 bases and at J to 0 bases, leaving 3 bases not matched to a gene. For the CDR3, the DNA is TGTGCCAGCAGTGGCGGGAGTTTCTCTGGGGCCAACGTCCTGACTTTC. Translating it yields CASSGGSFSGANVLTF.

This clonotype was seen repeatedly, ten times or more. This chain connects TRBV7-6 to TRBJ2-2; 8 nucleotides agree with TRBD1. Trimming cost V 7 bases and J 4 bases; bases outside gene matches: 5. The germline V gene encodes CDR1 SGHVS and CDR2 FNYEAQ. The CDR3 loop spans 14 amino acids. CDR3: CASITGGGTGELFF. CDR3 in DNA: TGTGCCAGCATTACAGGGGGAGGCACCGGGGAGCTGTTTTTT.

This clonotype was seen repeatedly, ten times or more. The chain carries TRBV27 and TRBJ1-1; tentatively, D is TRBD1 (5 bases). The CDR3 is 14 amino acids. V lost 2 bases and J lost 3, with 10 bases in between. Germline values: CDR1 MNHEY, CDR2 SMNVEV (reference sequence). Written as DNA, the CDR3 is TGTGCCAGCAGTTTAGGGGCAGGGCACACTGAAGCTTTCTTT. It yields the protein CASSLGAGHTEAFF.

This clonotype was seen repeatedly, ten times or more. CDR3 DNA: TGTGCCTGGAGTGTTGGGGGCTCTACCTACGAGCAGTACTTC. Its protein is CAWSVGGSTYEQYF. The gene calls are TRBV30 and TRBJ2-7; maybe TRBD1 (6 bases). V lost 0 bases and J lost 2, with 11 bases in between. The CDR3 loop spans 14 amino acids. From germline, CDR1 is GTSNPN and CDR2 SVGIG (reference sequence).

There are many counts of this clonotype. The chain couples TRBV13 to TRBJ2-2; unclear D gene. Looked up from germline, CDR1 is PRHDT and CDR2 is FYEKMQ (reference sequence). This CDR3 has 13 amino acids. Trimming pared 1 base from V and 6 bases from J, leaving 6 bases between. The CDR3 loop is CASSLATSGELFF. The CDR3 nucleotides are TGTGCCAGCAGCTTAGCTACGTCCGGGGAGCTGTTTTTT. The whole variable domain, filled in from reference TRBV13 and TRBJ2-2, reads AAGVIQSPRHLIKEKRETATLKCYPIPRHDTVYWYQQGPGQDPQFLISFYEKMQSDKGSIPDRFSAQQFSDYHSELNMSSLELGDSALYFCASSLATSGELFFGEGSRLTVL.